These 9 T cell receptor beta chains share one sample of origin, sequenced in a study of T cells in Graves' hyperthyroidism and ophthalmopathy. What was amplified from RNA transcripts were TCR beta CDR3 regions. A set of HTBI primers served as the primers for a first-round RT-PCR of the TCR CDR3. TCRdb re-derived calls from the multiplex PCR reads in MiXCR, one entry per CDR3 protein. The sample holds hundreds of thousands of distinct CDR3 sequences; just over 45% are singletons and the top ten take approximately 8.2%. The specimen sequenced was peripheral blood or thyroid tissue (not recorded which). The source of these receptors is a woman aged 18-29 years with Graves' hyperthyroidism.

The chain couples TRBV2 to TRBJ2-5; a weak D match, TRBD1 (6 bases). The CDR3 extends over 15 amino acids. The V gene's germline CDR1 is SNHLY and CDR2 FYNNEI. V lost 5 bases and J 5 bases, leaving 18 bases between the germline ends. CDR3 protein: CASSYSGTSVETQYF. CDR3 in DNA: TGTGCCAGCAGTTATTCCGGGACATCCGTCGAGACCCAGTACTTC. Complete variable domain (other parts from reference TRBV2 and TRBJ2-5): EPEVTQTPSHQVTQMGQEVILRCVPISNHLYFYWYRQILGQKVEFLVSFYNNEISEKSEIFDDQFSVERPDGSNFTLKIRSTKLEDSAMYFCASSYSGTSVETQYFGPGTRLLVL.

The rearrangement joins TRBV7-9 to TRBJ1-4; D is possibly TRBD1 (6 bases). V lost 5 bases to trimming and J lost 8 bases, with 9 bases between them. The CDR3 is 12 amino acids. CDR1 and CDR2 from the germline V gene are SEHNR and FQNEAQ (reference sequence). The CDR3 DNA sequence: TGTGCCAGCAGCCCCGGGACAGAAAAACTGTTTTTT. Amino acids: CASSPGTEKLFF.

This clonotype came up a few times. CDR3 sequence (DNA): TGTGCCAGCAGTTACAGGGGGCGCCCCGATGGCTACACCTTC. This codes for CASSYRGRPDGYTF. The chain links TRBV2 to TRBJ1-2; 9 positions agree with TRBD1. The germline V gene encodes CDR1 SNHLY and CDR2 FYNNEI. The CDR3 runs 14 residues. V lost 5 bases to trimming and J lost 6 bases; unmatched junction nucleotides: 7.

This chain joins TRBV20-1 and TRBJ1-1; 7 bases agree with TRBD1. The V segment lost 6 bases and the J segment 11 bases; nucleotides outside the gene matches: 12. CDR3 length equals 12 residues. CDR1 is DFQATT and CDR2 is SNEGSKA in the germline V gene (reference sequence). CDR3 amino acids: CSASRPGGYAFF. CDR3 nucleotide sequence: TGCAGTGCCAGTCGACCAGGGGGGTACGCTTTCTTT.

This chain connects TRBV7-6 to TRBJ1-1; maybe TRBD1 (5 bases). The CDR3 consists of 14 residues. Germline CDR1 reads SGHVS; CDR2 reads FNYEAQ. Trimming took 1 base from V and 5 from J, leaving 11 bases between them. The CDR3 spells CASSLEDGGTEAFF. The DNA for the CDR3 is TGTGCCAGCAGCTTAGAAGACGGGGGAACTGAAGCTTTCTTT.

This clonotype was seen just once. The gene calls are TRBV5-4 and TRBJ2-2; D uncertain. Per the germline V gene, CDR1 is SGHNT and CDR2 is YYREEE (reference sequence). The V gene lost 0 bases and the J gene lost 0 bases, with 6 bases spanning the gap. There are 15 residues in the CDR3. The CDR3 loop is CASSLEEANTGELFF. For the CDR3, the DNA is TGTGCCAGCAGCTTGGAGGAAGCGAACACCGGGGAGCTGTTTTTT.

For the CDR3, the DNA is TGTGCCAGTAGCGATGGACCGAGCCAAGAGACCCAGTACTTC. Protein product: CASSDGPSQETQYF. J is TRBJ2-5 and V is TRBV19; no clear D. Germline V gives CDR1 LNHDA, CDR2 SQIVND (reference sequence). V shed 6 bases and J shed 1 base, with 12 bases lying between them. The CDR3 totals 14 residues.

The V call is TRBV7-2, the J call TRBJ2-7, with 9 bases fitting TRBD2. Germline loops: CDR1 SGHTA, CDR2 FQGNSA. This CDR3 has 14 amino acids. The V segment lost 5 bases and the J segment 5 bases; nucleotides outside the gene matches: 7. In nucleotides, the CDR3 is TGTGCCAGCAGCCAAGGGACTAGCAGTCACGAGCAGTACTTC. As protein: CASSQGTSSHEQYF.

This CDR3 reads CAISEGYQETQYF. In DNA, the CDR3 is TGTGCCATCAGTGAGGGGTACCAAGAGACCCAGTACTTC. This chain joins TRBV10-3 and TRBJ2-5; D is uncertain. There are 13 residues in the CDR3. Trimming left V 2 bases short and J 0 bases short, with 4 bases between. Per germline, CDR1 ENHRY and CDR2 SYGVKD.